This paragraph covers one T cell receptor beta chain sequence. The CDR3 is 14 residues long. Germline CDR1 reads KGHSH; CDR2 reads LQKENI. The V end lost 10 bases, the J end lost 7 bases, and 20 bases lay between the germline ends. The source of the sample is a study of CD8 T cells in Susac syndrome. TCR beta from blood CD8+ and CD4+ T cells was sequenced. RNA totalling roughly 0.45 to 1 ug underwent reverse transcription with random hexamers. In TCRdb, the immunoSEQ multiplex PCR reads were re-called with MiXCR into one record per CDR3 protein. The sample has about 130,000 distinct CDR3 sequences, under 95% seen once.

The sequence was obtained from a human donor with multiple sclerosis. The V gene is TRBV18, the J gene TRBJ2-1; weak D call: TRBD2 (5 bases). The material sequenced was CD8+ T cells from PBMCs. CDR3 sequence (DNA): TGTGCCACCACAGACGGGATGGGCTTGAATGAGCAGTTCTTC. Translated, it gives CATTDGMGLNEQFF.